The rows below give T cell receptor beta chains drawn from one sample of a study of shared clonotypes between healthy human individuals. Using immunoSEQ multiplex PCR, the repertoire was profiled, and TCRdb retains in-frame clones only, with some absent. The sample lists approximately 1.9 million clones, around 93% occurring once. The sample was naive CD8+ T cells from PBMCs. The source of these receptors is a man younger than 35 in good health. Some clones in this sample may be carry-over from other donors' samples. CDR3s include the opening cysteine and the closing phenylalanine or tryptophan. The D gene is left open where the match is weak. Only some rows state a clone size, as once, few, many or a class for expanded clones.

clone_size	v_call	j_call	d_call	cdr3_aa	cdr3_nt
NA	TRBV11-2	TRBJ2-3	NA	CASSLGVAGTDTQYF	TGTGCCAGCAGCTTAGGTGTAGCCGGCACAGATACGCAGTATTTT
once	TRBV6-5	TRBJ1-5	NA	CASSYSWESNQPQHF	TGTGCCAGCAGTTACTCTTGGGAAAGCAATCAGCCCCAGCATTTT
few	TRBV5-1	TRBJ2-2	NA	CASSFRQANTGELFF	TGCGCCAGCAGCTTTAGGCAAGCGAACACCGGGGAGCTGTTTTTT
NA	TRBV12-5	TRBJ2-7	NA	CASGPAGGEQYF	TGTGCTAGTGGTCCGGCTGGGGGCGAGCAGTACTTC
NA	TRBV28	TRBJ2-2	TRBD2	CASNPRASGRGGELFF	TGTGCCAGCAACCCCCGGGCTAGCGGGAGAGGCGGGGAGCTGTTTTTT
NA	TRBV21-1	TRBJ1-2	NA	CASPKAGGRGYGYTF	TGTGCCAGCCCCAAGGCCGGGGGTCGAGGCTATGGCTACACCTTC
NA	TRBV27	TRBJ2-7	NA	CASSPGGSEQYF	TGTGCCAGCAGTCCGGGTGGAAGTGAGCAGTACTTC
NA	TRBV4-1	TRBJ2-5	TRBD1	CASSQLRDREVETQYF	TGCGCCAGCAGCCAACTCCGGGACAGGGAGGTAGAGACCCAGTACTTC
NA	TRBV28	TRBJ1-5	NA	CASSLPGIRNQPQHF	TGTGCCAGCAGTTTACCAGGGATCCGCAATCAGCCCCAGCATTTT
NA	TRBV10-3	TRBJ2-4	NA	CATGTGKNIQYF	TGTGCCACAGGGACGGGGAAAAACATTCAGTACTTC
NA	TRBV11-2	TRBJ2-7	NA	CASSSVAREYEQYF	TGTGCCAGCAGCTCCGTAGCTCGGGAGTACGAGCAGTACTTC
NA	TRBV4-2	TRBJ1-5	NA	CASGQGQGQNQPQHF	TGTGCCAGCGGACAAGGTCAGGGGCAAAATCAGCCCCAGCATTTT
NA	TRBV7-7	TRBJ2-5	TRBD2	CASSFPAGGKFGETQYF	TGTGCCAGCAGCTTCCCCGCGGGAGGGAAGTTTGGAGAGACCCAGTACTTC
NA	TRBV6-5	TRBJ1-2	NA	CASSTTVSGYTF	TGTGCCAGCAGTACCACCGTTTCCGGCTACACCTTC
NA	TRBV10-2	TRBJ1-1	NA	CASRPESNTEAFF	TGCGCCAGCAGGCCTGAGTCGAACACTGAAGCTTTCTTT
NA	TRBV27	TRBJ2-7	NA	CASSPPAYRGGIYEQYF	TGTGCCAGCAGTCCCCCCGCATACAGGGGGGGAATCTACGAGCAGTACTTC
NA	TRBV25-1	TRBJ2-3	NA	CASSVKGVSTDTQYF	TGTGCCAGCAGTGTAAAAGGGGTTAGCACAGATACGCAGTATTTT
NA	TRBV4-1	TRBJ2-7	TRBD2	CASSQTLAGHSREQYF	TGCGCCAGCAGCCAAACCCTAGCGGGGCACTCCCGTGAGCAGTACTTC
once	TRBV30	TRBJ2-7	NA	CAWRHSNYEQYF	TGTGCCTGGAGGCACAGTAACTACGAGCAGTACTTC
NA	TRBV29-1	TRBJ2-7	NA	CSVRTPPYEQYF	TGCAGCGTTCGGACTCCCCCCTACGAGCAGTACTTC
once	TRBV10-3	TRBJ2-5	TRBD2	CAISDGEGLRREETQYF	TGTGCCATCAGTGACGGGGAGGGTCTCAGGAGGGAAGAGACCCAGTACTTC
NA	TRBV6-6	TRBJ2-7	TRBD2	CASSYSPSGSYEQYF	TGTGCCAGCAGTTACTCTCCTAGCGGGAGCTACGAGCAGTACTTC
NA	TRBV19	TRBJ2-7	NA	CASSETVIDEQYF	TGTGCCAGTAGCGAGACAGTAATCGACGAGCAGTACTTC
NA	TRBV7-8	TRBJ2-7	TRBD1	CASSPDRWAYYEQYF	TGTGCCAGCAGTCCGGACAGGTGGGCGTACTACGAGCAGTACTTC
NA	TRBV4-1	TRBJ2-3	NA	CASSQATGFQDTQYF	TGCGCCAGCAGCCAAGCGACAGGCTTTCAGGATACGCAGTATTTT